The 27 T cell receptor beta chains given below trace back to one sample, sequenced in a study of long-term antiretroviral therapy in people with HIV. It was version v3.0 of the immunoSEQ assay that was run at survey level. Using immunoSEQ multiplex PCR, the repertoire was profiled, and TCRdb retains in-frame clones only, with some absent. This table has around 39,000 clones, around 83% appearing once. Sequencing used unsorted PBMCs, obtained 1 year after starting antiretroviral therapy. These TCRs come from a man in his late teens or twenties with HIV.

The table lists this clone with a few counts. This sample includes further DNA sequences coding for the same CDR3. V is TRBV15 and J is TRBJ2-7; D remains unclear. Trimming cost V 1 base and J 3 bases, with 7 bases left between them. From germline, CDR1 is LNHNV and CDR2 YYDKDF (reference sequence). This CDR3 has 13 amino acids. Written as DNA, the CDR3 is TGTGCCACCAGCAGAGGACGGAGCTACGAGCAGTACTTC. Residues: CATSRGRSYEQYF.

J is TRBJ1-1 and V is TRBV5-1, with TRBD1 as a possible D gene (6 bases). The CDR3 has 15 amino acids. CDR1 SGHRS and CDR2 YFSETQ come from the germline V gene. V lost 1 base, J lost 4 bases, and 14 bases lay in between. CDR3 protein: CASSLRVGGGTEAFF. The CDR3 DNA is TGCGCCAGCAGCTTGAGGGTAGGGGGGGGCACTGAAGCTTTCTTT. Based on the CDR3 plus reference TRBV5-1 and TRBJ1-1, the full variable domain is KAGVTQTPRYLIKTRGQQVTLSCSPISGHRSVSWYQQTPGQGLQFLFEYFSETQRNKGNFPGRFSGRQFSNSRSEMNVSTLELGDSALYLCASSLRVGGGTEAFFGQGTRLTVV.

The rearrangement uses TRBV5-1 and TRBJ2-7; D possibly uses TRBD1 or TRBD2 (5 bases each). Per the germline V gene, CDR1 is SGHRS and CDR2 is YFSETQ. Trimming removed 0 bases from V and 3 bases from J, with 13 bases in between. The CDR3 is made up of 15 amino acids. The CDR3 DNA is TGCGCCAGCAGCTTGGACCGGGACCGCATCTACGAGCAGTACTTC. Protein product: CASSLDRDRIYEQYF.

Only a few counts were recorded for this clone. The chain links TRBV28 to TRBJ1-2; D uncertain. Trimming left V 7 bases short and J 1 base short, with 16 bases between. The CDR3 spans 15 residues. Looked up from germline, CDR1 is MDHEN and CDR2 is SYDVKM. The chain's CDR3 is CASKKIANDNYGYTF. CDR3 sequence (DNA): TGTGCCAGCAAGAAAATCGCAAATGATAACTATGGCTACACCTTC.

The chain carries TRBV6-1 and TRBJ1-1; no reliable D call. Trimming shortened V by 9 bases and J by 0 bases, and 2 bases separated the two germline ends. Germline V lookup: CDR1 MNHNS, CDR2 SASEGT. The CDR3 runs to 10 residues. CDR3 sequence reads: CARVNTEAFF. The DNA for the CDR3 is TGTGCCAGAGTGAACACTGAAGCTTTCTTT.

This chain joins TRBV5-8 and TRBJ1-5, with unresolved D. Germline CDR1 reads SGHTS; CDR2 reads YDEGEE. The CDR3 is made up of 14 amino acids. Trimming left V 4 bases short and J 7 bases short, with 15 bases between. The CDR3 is CASSLRWVKQPQHF. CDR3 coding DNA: TGTGCCAGCAGCCTCCGATGGGTGAAACAGCCCCAGCATTTT. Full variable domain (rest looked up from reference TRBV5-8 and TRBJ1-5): EAGVTQSPTHLIKTRGQQATLRCSPISGHTSVYWYQQALGLGLQFLLWYDEGEERNRGNFPPRFSGRQFPNYSSELNVNALELEDSALYLCASSLRWVKQPQHFGDGTRLSIL.

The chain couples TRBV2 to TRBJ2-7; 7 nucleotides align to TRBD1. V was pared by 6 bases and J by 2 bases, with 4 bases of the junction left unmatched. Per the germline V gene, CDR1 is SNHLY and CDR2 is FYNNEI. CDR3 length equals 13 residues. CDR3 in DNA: TGTGCCAGCAGGGACAGGATAACCTACGAGCAGTACTTC. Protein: CASRDRITYEQYF.

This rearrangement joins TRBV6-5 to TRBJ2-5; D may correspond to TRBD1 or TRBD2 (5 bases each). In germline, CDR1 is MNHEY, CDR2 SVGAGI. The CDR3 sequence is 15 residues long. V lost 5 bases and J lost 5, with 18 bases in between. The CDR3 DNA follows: TGTGCCAGCAGTCACCGGGACCACCTCTGGGAGACCCAGTACTTC. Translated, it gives CASSHRDHLWETQYF.

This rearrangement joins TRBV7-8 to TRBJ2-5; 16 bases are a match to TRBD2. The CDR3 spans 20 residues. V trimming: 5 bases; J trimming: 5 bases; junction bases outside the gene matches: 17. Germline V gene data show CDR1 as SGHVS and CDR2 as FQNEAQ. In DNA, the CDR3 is TGTGCCAGCAGCAGGAATACCGGGACTAGCGGGGGGGCGGGTTTGGAGACCCAGTACTTC. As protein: CASSRNTGTSGGAGLETQYF. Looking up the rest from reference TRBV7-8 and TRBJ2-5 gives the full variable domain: GAGVSQSPRYKVAKRGQDVALRCDPISGHVSLFWYQQALGQGPEFLTYFQNEAQLDKSGLPSDRFFAERPEGSVSTLKIQRTQQEDSAVYLCASSRNTGTSGGAGLETQYFGPGTRLLVL.

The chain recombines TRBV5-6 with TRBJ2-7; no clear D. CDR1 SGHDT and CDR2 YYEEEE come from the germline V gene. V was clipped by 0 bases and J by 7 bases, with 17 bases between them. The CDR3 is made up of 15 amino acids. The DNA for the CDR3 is TGTGCCAGCAGCTTGGGGGCAGCCCGCACGGGTGAGCAGTACTTC. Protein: CASSLGAARTGEQYF.

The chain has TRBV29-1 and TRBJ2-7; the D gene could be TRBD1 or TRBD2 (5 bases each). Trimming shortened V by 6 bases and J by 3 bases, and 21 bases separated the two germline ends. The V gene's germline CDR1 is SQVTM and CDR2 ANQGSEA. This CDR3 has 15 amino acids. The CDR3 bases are TGCAGCGTCGCGGTAAGGACTCGCGGACACTACGAGCAGTACTTC. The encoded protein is CSVAVRTRGHYEQYF.

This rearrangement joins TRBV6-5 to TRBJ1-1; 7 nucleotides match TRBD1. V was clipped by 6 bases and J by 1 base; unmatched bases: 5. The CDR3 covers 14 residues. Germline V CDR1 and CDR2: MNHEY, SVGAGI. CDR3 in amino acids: CASRHDRANTEAFF. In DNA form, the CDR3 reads TGTGCCAGCAGACACGACAGGGCGAACACTGAAGCTTTCTTT.

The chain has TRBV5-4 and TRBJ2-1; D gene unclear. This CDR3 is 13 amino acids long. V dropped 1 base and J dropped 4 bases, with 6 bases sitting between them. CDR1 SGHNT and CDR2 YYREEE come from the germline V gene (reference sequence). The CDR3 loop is CASSLIGYNEQFF. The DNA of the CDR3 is TGTGCCAGCAGCTTGATCGGATACAATGAGCAGTTCTTC. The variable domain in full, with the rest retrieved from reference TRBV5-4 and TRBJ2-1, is ETGVTQSPTHLIKTRGQQVTLRCSSQSGHNTVSWYQQALGQGPQFIFQYYREEENGRGNFPPRFSGLQFPNYSSELNVNALELDDSALYLCASSLIGYNEQFFGPGTRLTVL.

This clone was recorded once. The CDR3 reads CASSSTGEGLEKLFF. In DNA, the CDR3 is TGTGCCAGCAGCTCAACAGGGGAGGGGCTTGAAAAACTGTTTTTT. The chain employs TRBV5-4 and TRBJ1-4, with 7 bases aligning to TRBD1. This CDR3 comprises 15 residues. CDR1 and CDR2 (germline): SGHNT, YYREEE (reference sequence). Trimming at V came to 3 bases and at J to 7 bases, leaving 9 bases not matched to a gene.

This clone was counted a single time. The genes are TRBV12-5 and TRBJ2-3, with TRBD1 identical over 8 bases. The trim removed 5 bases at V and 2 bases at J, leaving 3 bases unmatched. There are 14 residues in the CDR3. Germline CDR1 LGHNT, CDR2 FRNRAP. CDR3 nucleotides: TGTGCTAGTGGTATACAGGGGGACACAGATACGCAGTATTTT. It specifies CASGIQGDTDTQYF.

The DNA of the CDR3 is TGTGCCACCAGCAGCGAAGGGGATGGGGGGGCCAACGTCCTGACTTTC. Residues: CATSSEGDGGANVLTF. This rearrangement joins TRBV15 to TRBJ2-6; TRBD1 is a possible D gene (5 bases). Between the trimmed V and J ends, which lost 3 bases and 4 bases, there was a span of 13 bases. CDR1 is LNHNV and CDR2 is YYDKDF in the germline V gene (reference sequence). The CDR3 runs 16 residues.

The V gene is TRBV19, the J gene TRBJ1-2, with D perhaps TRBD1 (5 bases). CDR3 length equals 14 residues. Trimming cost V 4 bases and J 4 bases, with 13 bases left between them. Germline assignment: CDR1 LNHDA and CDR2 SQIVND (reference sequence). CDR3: CASSTGPAVYGYTF. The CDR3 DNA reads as TGTGCCAGTAGTACGGGGCCCGCGGTCTATGGCTACACCTTC.

The CDR3 DNA is TGTGCCAGCACCCGGACCTCGGGGACTGAAGCTTTCTTT. Its protein is CASTRTSGTEAFF. V gene TRBV7-8 combines with J gene TRBJ1-1, with D uncertain. The CDR3 extends over 13 amino acids. V gave up 7 bases and J gave up 5 bases, with 14 bases separating them. Germline loops: CDR1 SGHVS, CDR2 FQNEAQ.

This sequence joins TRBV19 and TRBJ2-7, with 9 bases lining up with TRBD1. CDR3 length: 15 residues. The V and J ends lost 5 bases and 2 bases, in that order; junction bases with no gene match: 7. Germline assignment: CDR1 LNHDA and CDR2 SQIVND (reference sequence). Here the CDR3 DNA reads TGTGCCAGTAGTTCCTCAGGGACAGGGACCTACGAGCAGTACTTC. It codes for CASSSSGTGTYEQYF. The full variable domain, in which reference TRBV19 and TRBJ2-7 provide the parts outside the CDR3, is DGGITQSPKYLFRKEGQNVTLSCEQNLNHDAMYWYRQDPGQGLRLIYYSQIVNDFQKGDIAEGYSVSREKKESFPLTVTSAQKNPTAFYLCASSSSGTGTYEQYFGPGTRLTVT.

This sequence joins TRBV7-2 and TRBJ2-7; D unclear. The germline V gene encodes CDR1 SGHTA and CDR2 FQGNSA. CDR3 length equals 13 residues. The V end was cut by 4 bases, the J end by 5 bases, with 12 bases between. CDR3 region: CASSSQTADEQYF. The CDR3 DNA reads TGTGCCAGCAGCTCCCAGACGGCAGACGAGCAGTACTTC. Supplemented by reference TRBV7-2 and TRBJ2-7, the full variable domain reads GAGVSQSPSNKVTEKGKDVELRCDPISGHTALYWYRQSLGQGLEFLIYFQGNSAPDKSGLPSDRFSAERTGGSVSTLTIQRTQQEDSAVYLCASSSQTADEQYFGPGTRLTVT.

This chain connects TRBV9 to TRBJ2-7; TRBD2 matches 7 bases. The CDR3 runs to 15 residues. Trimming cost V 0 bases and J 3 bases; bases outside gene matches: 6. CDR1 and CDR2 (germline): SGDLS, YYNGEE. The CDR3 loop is CASSVAVGGSYEQYF. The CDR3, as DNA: TGTGCCAGCAGCGTAGCTGTCGGGGGGAGCTACGAGCAGTACTTC.

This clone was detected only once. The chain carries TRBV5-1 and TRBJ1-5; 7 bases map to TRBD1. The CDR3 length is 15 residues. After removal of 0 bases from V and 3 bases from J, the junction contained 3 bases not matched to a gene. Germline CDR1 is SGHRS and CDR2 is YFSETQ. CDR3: CASSLGGTANQPQHF. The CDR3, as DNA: TGCGCCAGCAGCTTGGGGGGGACAGCCAATCAGCCCCAGCATTTT.

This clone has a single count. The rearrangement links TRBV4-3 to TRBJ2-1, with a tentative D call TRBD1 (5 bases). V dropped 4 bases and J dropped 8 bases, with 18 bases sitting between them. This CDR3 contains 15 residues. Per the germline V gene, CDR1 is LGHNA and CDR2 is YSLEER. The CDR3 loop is CASSRQRGSRDEQFF. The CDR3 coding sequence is TGCGCCAGCAGCCGCCAAAGGGGATCAAGGGATGAGCAGTTCTTC.

The CDR3 nucleotides are TGTGCCAGCAGCTTGGACGAAGACTGGGCGTCACCCCTCCACTTT. It is translated as CASSLDEDWASPLHF. The V call is TRBV6-6, the J call TRBJ1-6; D is uncertain. Trimming stripped 6 bases from V and 10 bases from J, with 19 bases between. Per germline, CDR1 MNHNY and CDR2 SVGAGI (reference sequence). This CDR3 region has 15 residues.

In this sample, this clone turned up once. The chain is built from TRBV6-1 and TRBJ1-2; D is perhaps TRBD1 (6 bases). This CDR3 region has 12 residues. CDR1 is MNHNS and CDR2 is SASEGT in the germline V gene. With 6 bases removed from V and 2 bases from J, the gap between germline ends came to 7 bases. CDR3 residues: CASRGANYGYTF. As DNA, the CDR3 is TGTGCCAGCAGGGGGGCCAACTATGGCTACACCTTC.

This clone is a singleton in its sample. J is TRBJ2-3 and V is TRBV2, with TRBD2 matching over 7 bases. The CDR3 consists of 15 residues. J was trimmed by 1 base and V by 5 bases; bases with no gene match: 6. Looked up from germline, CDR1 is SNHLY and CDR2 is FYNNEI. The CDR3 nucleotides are TGTGCCAGCAGTTCTAGCGGAAGGGGCACAGATACGCAGTATTTT. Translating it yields CASSSSGRGTDTQYF.

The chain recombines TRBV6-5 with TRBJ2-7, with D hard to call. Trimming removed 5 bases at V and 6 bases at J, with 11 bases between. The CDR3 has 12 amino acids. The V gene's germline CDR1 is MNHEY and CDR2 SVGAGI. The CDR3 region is CASSQRLCEQYF. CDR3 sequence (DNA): TGTGCCAGCAGTCAAAGACTCTGCGAGCAGTACTTC.